The 30 T cell receptor beta chains below all came from one sample that was sequenced in a study of Graves' ophthalmopathy and Graves' hyperthyroidism. Amplification targeted the TCR beta CDR3 regions, with RNA transcripts as the source material. RT-PCR was first run with HTBI primers, then multiplex PCR in a second round. From the multiplex PCR reads, TCRdb called clonotypes with MiXCR, one entry per CDR3 protein. The sample includes around 1.1 million distinct CDR3 sequences, about 36% of them seen just once. Source material: peripheral blood or thyroid tissue (not recorded which). These receptors all come from an adult man with Graves' hyperthyroidism.

The rearrangement links TRBV10-3 to TRBJ1-1; TRBD1 is a possible D gene (6 bases). The CDR3 totals 16 residues. V dropped 5 bases and J dropped 8 bases, with 24 bases sitting between them. Germline V lookup: CDR1 ENHRY, CDR2 SYGVKD. CDR3 sequence reads: CAISLGYTRGRVEAFF. CDR3 nucleotides: TGTGCCATCAGTCTTGGGTATACCAGGGGACGGGTCGAAGCTTTCTTT.

In this sample, this clonotype turned up a few times. V and J are TRBV7-2 and TRBJ2-2; the match to TRBD1 covers 7 bases. V shed 8 bases and J 2 bases; nucleotides not matched to a gene: 2. Germline CDR1 SGHTA, CDR2 FQGNSA. The CDR3 sequence is 13 residues long. CDR3 region: CASHRGNTGELFF. For the CDR3, the DNA is TGTGCCAGCCACAGGGGCAACACCGGGGAGCTGTTTTTT.

This clonotype showed up many times. The V call is TRBV15, the J call TRBJ1-2, with D perhaps matching TRBD1 (5 bases). This CDR3 is 16 amino acids long. Trimming pared 0 bases from V and 4 bases from J, leaving 15 bases between. The germline CDR1 and CDR2 sequences are LNHNV and YYDKDF (reference sequence). The CDR3 region is CATSREDRGSSYGYTF. The DNA for the CDR3 is TGTGCCACCAGCAGAGAAGATCGGGGCAGTTCCTATGGCTACACCTTC.

This clonotype occurred a few times. The chain uses TRBV20-1 and TRBJ1-5; D not certain. The ends were cut back, 0 bases at V and 5 bases at J, with 11 bases in the middle. CDR1 is DFQATT, CDR2 SNEGSKA, per germline (reference sequence). This CDR3 region has 14 residues. CDR3 region: CSARDPLGHQPQHF. CDR3 nucleotide sequence: TGCAGTGCTAGAGATCCCCTCGGCCATCAGCCCCAGCATTTT.

This clonotype was counted ten times or more. The chain carries TRBV20-1 and TRBJ2-7, with 11 bases that match TRBD1. V lost 5 bases and J lost 7; bases outside the gene matches: 13. Germline lookup yields CDR1 DFQATT and CDR2 SNEGSKA (reference sequence). CDR3 length: 15 residues. CDR3 protein: CSAQGGQGVSGEQYF. For the CDR3, the DNA is TGCAGTGCTCAGGGGGGACAGGGGGTGTCGGGGGAGCAGTACTTC.

Details on this clonotype: At one end, the junction sequence differs from germline, possibly due to a read error. The chain employs TRBV10-3 and TRBJ2-5; perhaps TRBD2 as D (6 bases). CDR3 length equals 18 residues. Germline values: CDR1 ENHRY, CDR2 SYGVKD. The CDR3 protein is CASSYFYRWGTDQETQYF. CDR3 DNA: TGTGCCAGCAGTTACTTTTATCGGTGGGGGACTGACCAAGAGACCCAGTACTTC.

On this clonotype itself: This may be a read error, as it is one base from a much larger clone. V gene TRBV7-9 combines with J gene TRBJ2-7; D remains unclear. V lost 3 bases to trimming and J lost 0 bases, with 9 bases between them. CDR1 and CDR2 (germline): SEHNR, FQNEAQ (reference sequence). The CDR3 covers 14 residues. The CDR3 region is CASSFRETSYEQYF. The CDR3, as DNA: TGTGCCAGCAGCTTTAGGGAAACCTCCTACGAGCAGTACTTC. The full variable domain, with the rest looked up from reference TRBV7-9 and TRBJ2-7, is DTGVSQNPRHKITKRGQNVTFRCDPISEHNRLYWYRQTLGQGPEFLTYFQNEAQLEKSRLLSDRFSAERPKGSFSTLEIQRTEQGDSAMYLCASSFRETSYEQYFGPGTRLTVT.

This clonotype was seen only a few times. This sequence joins TRBV29-1 and TRBJ1-2; 7 nucleotides agree with TRBD1. CDR3 length: 11 residues. CDR1 is SQVTM, CDR2 ANQGSEA, per germline. V was clipped by 6 bases and J by 12 bases; unmatched bases: 10. The CDR3 spells CSVMTGSGNTF. Written as DNA, the CDR3 is TGCAGCGTGATGACAGGGTCTGGAAACACCTTC.

The rearrangement uses TRBV12-3 or TRBV12-4 and TRBJ1-3; the D gene is possibly TRBD1 (6 bases). This CDR3 is 15 amino acids long. V was trimmed by 3 bases and J by 0 bases, leaving 9 bases between them. CDR3: CASSLGALSGNTIYF. The CDR3 coding sequence is TGTGCCAGCAGTTTGGGGGCTCTCTCTGGAAACACCATATATTTT.

This clonotype has just a few counts. V usage is TRBV7-9 and J usage is TRBJ2-7; TRBD1 matches at 9 bases. There are 15 residues in the CDR3. The V and J ends lost 8 bases and 7 bases, in that order; junction bases with no gene match: 15. Germline V lookup: CDR1 SEHNR, CDR2 FQNEAQ (reference sequence). The CDR3 DNA reads TGTGCCAGCGGGCGCCGGGGACAGGGAAGAATGGAGCAGTACTTC. Translating it yields CASGRRGQGRMEQYF. Full variable domain (outside the CDR3, taken from reference TRBV7-9 and TRBJ2-7): DTGVSQNPRHKITKRGQNVTFRCDPISEHNRLYWYRQTLGQGPEFLTYFQNEAQLEKSRLLSDRFSAERPKGSFSTLEIQRTEQGDSAMYLCASGRRGQGRMEQYFGPGTRLTVT.

This clonotype has a handful of counts. The genes are TRBV7-8 and TRBJ2-7; TRBD2 aligns across 7 bases. The CDR3 extends over 16 amino acids. V lost 4 bases, J lost 6 bases, and 15 bases stayed unmatched. CDR1 is SGHVS, CDR2 FQNEAQ, per germline. For the CDR3, the DNA is TGTGCCAGCAGCTCCTCCCCGGGACTAAGCCCTACCGAGCAGTACTTC. Protein: CASSSSPGLSPTEQYF.

V is TRBV6-2 or TRBV6-3 and J is TRBJ2-2; 7 bases match TRBD1. The trim removed 6 bases at V and 7 bases at J, leaving 20 bases unmatched. The CDR3 is 18 residues long. CDR1 and CDR2 from the germline V gene are MNHEY and SVGEGT. CDR3 sequence (DNA): TGTGCCAGCAGCCGGGACAGAGTACCCCGCCGGGATAACGGGGAGCTGTTTTTT. Amino acid sequence: CASSRDRVPRRDNGELFF.

The chain combines TRBV29-1 with TRBJ2-7; perhaps TRBD1 as D (5 bases). The CDR3 runs to 13 residues. V lost 5 bases to trimming and J lost 1 base, with 12 bases between them. Germline V gives CDR1 SQVTM, CDR2 ANQGSEA. CDR3 protein: CSVKTVTSYEQYF. The CDR3 DNA follows: TGCAGCGTTAAGACAGTGACATCCTACGAGCAGTACTTC.

The chain links TRBV12-3 or TRBV12-4 to TRBJ1-3; the D gene is possibly TRBD1 (5 bases). Between the trimmed V and J ends, which lost 4 bases and 1 base, there was a span of 14 bases. The CDR3 runs to 16 residues. The CDR3 sequence is CASSYQGQRSGNTIYF. The CDR3 DNA sequence: TGTGCCAGCAGTTATCAGGGCCAACGGTCTGGAAACACCATATATTTT.

The V call is TRBV5-4, the J call TRBJ1-2; tentative D call: TRBD1 (5 bases). The CDR3 covers 15 residues. The germline gives CDR1 SGHNT, CDR2 YYREEE (reference sequence). Trimming left V 4 bases short and J 5 bases short, with 18 bases between. CDR3 nucleotides: TGTGCCAGCAGCGCCGTTGATTCGGGGGGTTATGGCTACACCTTC. It encodes CASSAVDSGGYGYTF. Together with reference TRBV5-4 and TRBJ1-2, the CDR3 gives the full variable domain: ETGVTQSPTHLIKTRGQQVTLRCSSQSGHNTVSWYQQALGQGPQFIFQYYREEENGRGNFPPRFSGLQFPNYSSELNVNALELDDSALYLCASSAVDSGGYGYTFGSGTRLTVV.

The rearrangement joins TRBV7-2 to TRBJ1-2; a possible D gene is TRBD1 (6 bases). Trimming shortened V by 5 bases and J by 4 bases, and 17 bases separated the two germline ends. Germline V gene data show CDR1 as SGHTA and CDR2 as FQGNSA. The CDR3 spans 15 residues. The CDR3 here is CASSRNRDVSYGYTF. CDR3 DNA: TGTGCCAGCAGCCGGAACAGGGACGTTAGCTATGGCTACACCTTC.

CDR3 in DNA: TGTGCCAGCGTTGAAAAAGGGGTGTGGGGCTACACCTTC. This codes for CASVEKGVWGYTF. The genes are TRBV2 and TRBJ1-2, with TRBD1 as a possible D gene (5 bases). Germline assignment: CDR1 SNHLY and CDR2 FYNNEI. Trimming shortened V by 8 bases and J by 8 bases, and 18 bases separated the two germline ends. The CDR3 consists of 13 residues.

This clonotype was seen a handful of times. V is TRBV3-1 and J is TRBJ2-5; D may be TRBD1 (6 bases). V lost 4 bases and J lost 2, with 20 bases in between. There are 17 residues in the CDR3. Germline V gives CDR1 LGHDT, CDR2 YNNKEL (reference sequence). The CDR3 region is CASSLHRQDKFQETQYF. CDR3 sequence (DNA): TGTGCCAGCAGCCTCCACCGACAGGATAAATTTCAAGAGACCCAGTACTTC.

This clonotype was seen once. The chain combines TRBV7-2 with TRBJ1-5, with D perhaps matching TRBD1 (5 bases). This CDR3 spans 15 amino acids. The V gene lost 3 bases and the J gene lost 8 bases, with 17 bases spanning the gap. Germline V gene sequence: CDR1 SGHTA, CDR2 FQGNSA. The CDR3 reads CASSLEGLGGEPQHF. The CDR3 nucleotides are TGTGCCAGCAGCTTGGAGGGGCTCGGAGGGGAGCCCCAGCATTTT.

The J gene is TRBJ1-1, the V gene TRBV7-9, with D possibly matching TRBD1 (6 bases). There are 13 residues in the CDR3. The V end was cut by 5 bases, the J end by 9 bases, with 16 bases between. Germline V gene data show CDR1 as SEHNR and CDR2 as FQNEAQ (reference sequence). The CDR3 nucleotides are TGTGCCAGCAGCGCGAATAGGGGGGGCAAAGCTTTCTTT. It encodes CASSANRGGKAFF.

With respect to this clonotype: A much more abundant neighbour one base away suggests this may be a read error. The chain links TRBV7-9 to TRBJ2-7, with 8 bases fitting TRBD1. This CDR3 is built from 14 residues. The junction had 9 bases not matched to a gene; V was cut back by 8 bases and J by 3 bases. Germline V gene lookup returns CDR1 SEHNR and CDR2 FQNEAQ (reference sequence). The CDR3 here is CASRPPDRGYEQYF. The CDR3 DNA is TGTGCCAGCCGCCCACCTGACAGGGGCTACGAGCAGTACTTC.

This clonotype has a count of ten or more. The gene calls are TRBV20-1 and TRBJ2-5; D unresolved. Germline CDR1 and CDR2: DFQATT and SNEGSKA (reference sequence). CDR3 size: 12 residues. V was clipped by 4 bases and J by 5 bases, with 11 bases between them. The CDR3 DNA reads TGCAGTGCTACCCGGGCCGGGGAGACCCAGTACTTC. As protein: CSATRAGETQYF.

This clonotype came up many times. The CDR3 sequence is CASSIGTGNTGELFF. DNA of the CDR3: TGTGCCAGCAGTATCGGGACAGGGAACACCGGGGAGCTGTTTTTT. V usage is TRBV2 and J usage is TRBJ2-2; 8 nucleotides align to TRBD1. Losses at the gene ends were 5 bases for V and 1 base for J; bases not matched to a gene: 3. This CDR3 contains 15 residues. Germline loops: CDR1 SNHLY, CDR2 FYNNEI.

In regard to this clonotype: This may be a read error, as it is one base from a much larger clone. The rearrangement uses TRBV9 and TRBJ2-5, with D possibly called TRBD1 or TRBD2 (5 bases each). The germline V gene has CDR1 SGDLS and CDR2 YYNGEE. The CDR3 is 15 residues long. V shed 3 bases and J shed 5 bases, with 17 bases lying between them. This chain's CDR3 is CASSADGGAWETQYF. The CDR3 nucleotides are TGTGCCAGCAGCGCAGATGGGGGAGCATGGGAGACCCAGTACTTC.

This chain joins TRBV7-9 and TRBJ1-4, with D perhaps TRBD1 (5 bases). Germline V gives CDR1 SEHNR, CDR2 FQNEAQ (reference sequence). CDR3 size: 13 residues. V gave up 6 bases and J gave up 4 bases, with 9 bases separating them. The CDR3 DNA reads TGTGCCAGCAGTGCGGGGGATAATGAAAAACTGTTTTTT. Its protein product is CASSAGDNEKLFF.

The chain links TRBV20-1 to TRBJ2-7; 9 nucleotides align to TRBD1. Per germline, CDR1 DFQATT and CDR2 SNEGSKA (reference sequence). The CDR3 sequence is 14 residues long. V was clipped by 2 bases and J by 3 bases; unmatched bases: 5. CDR3 in DNA: TGCAGTGCTAGAATGGACAGGGGTCTCTACGAGCAGTACTTC. Amino acid sequence: CSARMDRGLYEQYF.

Ten or more counts support this clonotype. The rearrangement joins TRBV7-2 to TRBJ2-7; D assignment may be TRBD1 or TRBD2 (6 bases each). The CDR3 runs 14 residues. Trimming left V 5 bases short and J 6 bases short, with 17 bases between. Germline values: CDR1 SGHTA, CDR2 FQGNSA. DNA for the CDR3: TGTGCCAGCAGCCCAAACGGGGGCCCTGGCGAGCAGTACTTC. It yields the protein CASSPNGGPGEQYF.

This clonotype was seen a few times. This sequence may be a read error, since a much larger clone differs from it by one base. This chain links TRBV2 with TRBJ1-2; 9 bases map to TRBD1. Germline CDR1 reads SNHLY; CDR2 reads FYNNEI. V was clipped by 7 bases and J by 7 bases; unmatched bases: 4. The CDR3 consists of 12 residues. This CDR3 is CASTAQGAGYTF. The DNA for the CDR3 is TGTGCCAGCACCGCACAGGGGGCTGGCTACACCTTC.

This clonotype was picked up many times. The CDR3 spells CATNDIGQGNQPQHF. Here the CDR3 DNA reads TGTGCCACCAACGACATAGGACAGGGAAATCAGCCCCAGCATTTT. This chain links TRBV15 with TRBJ1-5; the match to TRBD1 covers 8 bases. This CDR3 has 15 residues. V shed 7 bases and J 4 bases; nucleotides not matched to a gene: 9. From germline, CDR1 is LNHNV and CDR2 YYDKDF (reference sequence).

This clonotype has only one observation. The chain links TRBV7-9 to TRBJ2-5; TRBD2 matches 9 bases. Germline V gene data show CDR1 as SEHNR and CDR2 as FQNEAQ (reference sequence). The CDR3 has 16 amino acids. The ends lost 6 bases at V and 5 bases at J; junction bases unmatched: 13. Written as DNA, the CDR3 is TGTGCCAGCAGGCAAGCTGGAGCGGGGGGTGTGGAGACCCAGTACTTC. Protein sequence: CASRQAGAGGVETQYF.